The rows below give T cell receptor beta chains drawn from one sample of a study of regulatory T cells in long-lasting Graves disease. TCRdb re-called the multiplex PCR reads through MiXCR, storing one row per CDR3 protein. The sample yields roughly 450,000 distinct CDR3 sequences, around a quarter seen once. Sequences were derived from peripheral blood mononuclear cells (PBMCs), sampled when the disease was refractory, from a patient treated with antithyroid drugs. All receptors come from a female donor with Graves disease. CDR3s include the opening cysteine and the closing phenylalanine or tryptophan. A D gene is named only where the DNA matches it firmly. Not all rows give a size; the values are once, few, many and, for expanded clones, a class.

TRBJ2-1 NA TRBD2 TRBV20-1 TGCAGTGCTGGCGCCGGGACTAGCGGGAGGGCAATCGATGAGCAGTTCTTC CSAGAGTSGRAIDEQFF
TRBJ1-1 few NA TRBV3-1 TGTGCCAGCAGCCAAACTCAGGGTTTGAACACTGAAGCTTTCTTT CASSQTQGLNTEAFF
TRBJ1-4 many TRBD1 TRBV15 TGTGCCACCAGCAGAATGGGACAGAGAAATGAAAAACTGTTTTTT CATSRMGQRNEKLFF
TRBJ1-4 few TRBD1 TRBV4-2 TGTGCCAGCAGCCAAGAAGACAGGGCGTCCGGAAAACTGTTTTTT CASSQEDRASGKLFF
TRBJ1-3 NA NA TRBV5-5 TGTGCCAGCAGCTCCCCCAGGAATACTGGAAACACCGTATATTTT CASSSPRNTGNTVYF
TRBJ1-5 many NA TRBV2 TGTGCCAGCAGTTGGGGGGGAGATAGCAATCAGCCCCAGCATTTT CASSWGGDSNQPQHF
TRBJ1-3 NA NA TRBV6-5 TGTGCCAGCAGTTACAGGAGTACTCCCGTCTCTGGAAACACCATATATTTT CASSYRSTPVSGNTIYF
TRBJ2-2 NA NA TRBV30 TGTGCCTGGAATGTACAGGGAAACACCGGGGAGCTGTTTTTT CAWNVQGNTGELFF
TRBJ2-5 NA TRBD1 TRBV2 TGTGCCAGCAGTGATTATATGACAGGGTTACAAGAGACCCAGTACTTC CASSDYMTGLQETQYF
TRBJ2-5 NA NA TRBV25-1 TGTGCCAGCAGCCGGGACACCAGGGAGACCCAGTACTTC CASSRDTRETQYF
TRBJ2-7 few NA TRBV11-1 TGTGCCAGCAGCTTTGAACGGACTACCTACGAGCAGTACTTC CASSFERTTYEQYF
TRBJ1-1 medium-sized TRBD1 TRBV6-1 TGTGCCAGCAGTGAAGCAGGAGGCAGGGGGTTTACGAACACTGAAGCTTTCTTT CASSEAGGRGFTNTEAFF
TRBJ2-7 few TRBD1 TRBV7-3 TGTGCCAGCAGCTTAGTGGCCGGACAGGGGAACTCCTACGAGCAGTACTTC CASSLVAGQGNSYEQYF
TRBJ1-1 many NA TRBV7-9 TGTGCCAGCAGCTTTGGACTAAGCATGAACACTGAAGCTTTCTTT CASSFGLSMNTEAFF
TRBJ1-2 NA NA TRBV6-2/TRBV6-3 TGTGCCAGCAGTTACCTACAGGGATCCTTCTACACCTTC CASSYLQGSFYTF
TRBJ2-5 NA NA TRBV30 TGTGCCTGGGCCACTCGGCTGGAGACCCAGTACTTC CAWATRLETQYF
TRBJ2-5 NA TRBD2 TRBV3-1 TGTGCCAGCAGCCGACCTCTAGCGGGAGGTCTAGAGACCCAGTACTTC CASSRPLAGGLETQYF
TRBJ2-6 many NA TRBV12-3/TRBV12-4 TGTGCCAGCAACCCCCTAGGCAGTGGAGAGTCCGGGGCCAACGTCCTGACTTTC CASNPLGSGESGANVLTF
TRBJ2-3 few NA TRBV20-1 TGCAGTGCCCCTAGGGGGGGGGACACAGATACGCAGTATTTT CSAPRGGDTDTQYF
TRBJ2-2 many TRBD1 TRBV6-1 TGTGCCAGCAGAAGGGACAGGGGACGAGGGGAGCTGTTTTTT CASRRDRGRGELFF
TRBJ1-1 NA NA TRBV19 TGTGCCAGTCACTCCTCCGGAGGTGAAGCTTTCTTT CASHSSGGEAFF
TRBJ1-6 few NA TRBV5-1 TGCGCCAGCAGCCCCGGACCCCGCGGTGGAACCTCTCATAATTCACCCCTCCACTTT CASSPGPRGGTSHNSPLHF
TRBJ1-1 NA NA TRBV12-3/TRBV12-4 TGTGCCAGCAGTTTAAACGGGATCACTGAAGCTTTCTTT CASSLNGITEAFF
TRBJ2-5 many NA TRBV12-3/TRBV12-4 TGTGCCAGCAGTTCACGGGACATTGCTGCACTCCAAGAGACCCAGTACTTC CASSSRDIAALQETQYF
TRBJ1-2 few NA TRBV29-1 TGCAGCGTTGAAGGGAGAGAGTATGGCTACACCTTC CSVEGREYGYTF
TRBJ2-3 once TRBD2 TRBV7-2 TGTGCCAGCAGCTCAGAACGGCTAGCGGGAGTCCGGTATTTT CASSSERLAGVRYF
TRBJ2-3 NA NA TRBV18 TGTGCCAGCTCACCATGGACAGATACGCAGTATTTT CASSPWTDTQYF
TRBJ2-3 few TRBD1 TRBV12-3/TRBV12-4 TGTGCCAGCTTCCCCCTTACAGGGGGCAGCACAGATACGCAGTATTTT CASFPLTGGSTDTQYF
TRBJ2-7 NA NA TRBV6-1 TGTGCCAGCAGCTATACCTCGATCGAGCAGTACTTC CASSYTSIEQYF
TRBJ2-4 few NA TRBV6-1 TGTGCCAGCAGTAACGGAGGTTCCGGCAAAAACATTCAGTACTTC CASSNGGSGKNIQYF
TRBJ1-1 NA NA TRBV12-3/TRBV12-4 TGTGCCAGCAGCGATACTAGCGGGAGGGCTGAAGCTTTCTTT CASSDTSGRAEAFF
TRBJ1-4 NA NA TRBV15 TGTGCCACCAGCAGGGGCGATGACAGGAATGAAAAACTGTTTTTT CATSRGDDRNEKLFF
TRBJ1-1 few NA TRBV29-1 TGCAGCGTCCAAGACGGGAGCAACACTGAAGCTTTCTTT CSVQDGSNTEAFF
TRBJ2-7 once NA TRBV3-1 TGTGCCAGCAGCCGCCGTGCATCCCCGACGCAGGGCTACGAGCAGTACTTC CASSRRASPTQGYEQYF
TRBJ1-3 few NA TRBV12-3/TRBV12-4 TGTGCCAGCAGTTTTAGGGGGTTTGCTGGAAACACCATATATTTT CASSFRGFAGNTIYF
TRBJ2-7 NA NA TRBV27 TGTGCCAGCAGTTTATCCGGGGACGGGTACCACGAGCAGTACTTC CASSLSGDGYHEQYF
TRBJ1-2 NA TRBD1 TRBV25-1 TGTGCCAGCTCAGAGACAGGGACTAACTATGGCTACACCTTC CASSETGTNYGYTF
TRBJ2-7 few TRBD1 TRBV5-1 TGCGCCAGCAGCTTGACAGGGGCACGATCCGAGCAGTACTTC CASSLTGARSEQYF
TRBJ1-2 NA NA TRBV20-1 TGCAGTGCTAGTCGCCGGGGGCGCGTCTATGGCTACACCTTC CSASRRGRVYGYTF
TRBJ1-1 NA TRBD1 TRBV7-2 TGTGCCAGCAGCTTAAATCTGCCGGCCAGGGGGGAAGCTTTCTTT CASSLNLPARGEAFF
TRBJ1-1 NA NA TRBV19 TGTGCCAGTAGTCCCTCCCCCTGGGGCACTGAAGCTTTCTTT CASSPSPWGTEAFF
TRBJ2-7 once NA TRBV3-1 TGTGCCAGCAGCCAAGAAGTCAGGGCGTACGAGCAGTACTTC CASSQEVRAYEQYF
TRBJ2-2 few NA TRBV20-1 TGCAGTGCTAGAGAACAACAGGTCACCGGGGAGCTGTTTTTT CSAREQQVTGELFF
TRBJ1-1 few NA TRBV7-3 TGTGCCAGCAGGAGAAACCTAGGGAACACTGAAGCTTTCTTT CASRRNLGNTEAFF
TRBJ1-1 NA TRBD1 TRBV20-1 TGCAGCGTTGACAGGGGGCCAATCACTGAAGCTTTCTTT CSVDRGPITEAFF
TRBJ2-1 NA NA TRBV5-1 TGCGCCAGCAGCTTGGAGGCCCTGGTACCCCACAATGAGCAGTTCTTC CASSLEALVPHNEQFF
TRBJ2-7 NA NA TRBV6-1 TGTGCCAGCAGGGACAAGTACGAGCAGTACTTC CASRDKYEQYF
TRBJ1-2 NA NA TRBV27 TGTGCCAGCAGTTCCAGGTTTAACAACTATGGCTACACCTTC CASSSRFNNYGYTF
TRBJ2-6 NA NA TRBV7-9 TGTGCCAGCAGCGGGGGACGGGAGACCACCTCTGGGGCCAACGTCCTGACTTTC CASSGGRETTSGANVLTF
TRBJ1-5 few NA TRBV6-1 TGTGCCAGCAGATGGACAGTCAATCAGCCCCAGCATTTT CASRWTVNQPQHF
TRBJ2-4 NA NA TRBV20-1 TGCAGTGCTAGTTTTTTGATGGGGGCCAAAAACATTCAGTACTTC CSASFLMGAKNIQYF